These 3 T cell receptor beta chains came from one sample sequenced in a study of human T cells and chemical hapten exposure. Time point described: patch test 1, 2 weeks after DPC sensitization. Treatment of the sample: therapeutic diphenylcyclopropenone sensitization with weekly scalp DPC. In TCRdb, the RACE reads were re-called with MiXCR into one record per CDR3 protein. The table shows tens of thousands of distinct CDR3 sequences, with 10% to 15% occurring only once. The specimen comprised whole blood, sampled in connection with sensitization to the hapten diphenylcyclopropenone (DPC). The receptor set was obtained from a woman between 55 and 75 years old with alopecia areata. Some clones in this sample may be carry-over from other donors' samples.

This clonotype was detected ten times or more. This rearrangement joins TRBV20-1 to TRBJ2-2, with 7 bases aligning to TRBD1. The CDR3 extends over 16 amino acids. Germline V gene sequence: CDR1 DFQATT, CDR2 SNEGSKA (reference sequence). V gave up 0 bases and J gave up 3 bases; unmatched junction bases: 7. CDR3 sequence: CSARDSRQGDTGELFF. As DNA, the CDR3 is TGCAGTGCTAGAGATTCCCGACAGGGTGACACCGGGGAGCTGTTTTTT.

CDR3 protein: CASSFLENTEAFF. Written as DNA, the CDR3 is TGTGCCAGCAGTTTCCTCGAGAACACTGAAGCTTTCTTT. The genes are TRBV12-3 or TRBV12-4 and TRBJ1-1; D remains ambiguous. V lost 3 bases, J lost 1 base, and 6 bases lay in between. The CDR3 is 13 residues long.

This clonotype counts as medium-sized. The chain recombines TRBV11-2 with TRBJ2-3, with D tentatively TRBD1 or TRBD2 (5 bases each). Trimming took off 0 bases at V and 4 bases at J, with 11 bases between the two ends. Germline CDR1 is SGHAT and CDR2 is FQNNGV. The CDR3 covers 15 residues. This CDR3 reads CASSLEGVRADTQYF. Here the CDR3 DNA reads TGTGCCAGCAGCTTAGAGGGGGTGAGGGCAGATACGCAGTATTTT.